Shown below are 26 T cell receptor beta chains from a single sample sequenced in a study of blood T cell dynamics during melanoma immunotherapy. The protocol was immunoSEQ multiplex PCR, while the TCRdb copy is restricted to in-frame clones and leaves out a portion. The sample lists 15,000 to 20,000 clones, roughly nine tenths seen once, with roughly 2% in the top ten. The time point is: pre-treatment baseline. Material: blood, obtained from a patient treated with checkpoint blockade. The receptors originated from a human donor with melanoma.

This clone was detected only once. The J gene is TRBJ2-5, the V gene TRBV6-5, with 7 positions matching TRBD1. From germline, CDR1 is MNHEY and CDR2 SVGAGI. The CDR3 has 14 residues. The V gene end was trimmed by 6 bases and the J gene end by 4 bases; junction bases not matched to a gene: 8. In nucleotides, the CDR3 is TGTGCCAGCAGCGAGACAGGGTTGGCAGAGACCCAGTACTTC. Translation: CASSETGLAETQYF.

The rearrangement uses TRBV5-5 and TRBJ1-1, with D unclear. The germline V gene encodes CDR1 SGHKS and CDR2 YYEKEE (reference sequence). V dropped 2 bases and J dropped 4 bases, with 9 bases sitting between them. CDR3 size: 13 residues. The chain's CDR3 is CASSFSPGTEAFF. The CDR3 DNA reads TGTGCCAGCAGCTTCAGCCCGGGCACTGAAGCTTTCTTT.

J is TRBJ1-2 and V is TRBV5-4, with 8 bases matching TRBD1. The ends lost 5 bases at V and 4 bases at J; junction bases unmatched: 7. The CDR3 runs 14 residues. From germline, CDR1 is SGHNT and CDR2 YYREEE (reference sequence). CDR3 nucleotides: TGTGCCAGCAGGCCACAGGGGGTGGGCTATGGCTACACCTTC. Amino acid sequence: CASRPQGVGYGYTF.

The chain links TRBV7-2 to TRBJ1-4, with 10 bases aligning to TRBD1. The CDR3 contains 16 residues. Germline V CDR1 and CDR2: SGHTA, FQGNSA. With V trimmed by 4 bases and J by 0 bases, 2 bases remained unmatched. CDR3 sequence: CASSWGTGATNEKLFF. For the CDR3, the DNA is TGTGCCAGCAGCTGGGGGACAGGGGCAACTAATGAAAAACTGTTTTTT.

This clone was found a few times. The rearrangement joins TRBV10-3 to TRBJ2-5; 10 nucleotides align to TRBD2. Germline CDR1 and CDR2: ENHRY and SYGVKD. With 2 bases clipped from V and 3 bases from J, the junction kept 18 bases outside the gene matches. This CDR3 comprises 20 residues. The CDR3 spells CAISEMIGLAARAGKETQYF. In nucleotides, the CDR3 is TGTGCCATCAGTGAGATGATAGGACTAGCGGCTCGCGCGGGGAAAGAGACCCAGTACTTC.

The genes are TRBV9 and TRBJ2-1, with 9 bases that match TRBD1. The length of the CDR3 is 15 residues. Per the germline V gene, CDR1 is SGDLS and CDR2 is YYNGEE. V dropped 3 bases and J dropped 3; count of bases not matched to a gene: 4. The CDR3 DNA sequence: TGTGCCAGCAGCGCCACGGGACAGGGCTACAATGAGCAGTTCTTC. Translating it yields CASSATGQGYNEQFF.

The chain recombines TRBV28 with TRBJ1-2; D uncertain. The CDR3 length is 12 residues. V was clipped by 11 bases and J by 3 bases, with 13 bases between them. The germline V gene encodes CDR1 MDHEN and CDR2 SYDVKM. DNA of the CDR3: TGTGCCCATTACACGGACGACTATGGCTACACCTTC. As protein: CAHYTDDYGYTF.

The rearrangement links TRBV19 to TRBJ2-1, with TRBD1 matching 10 bases. The junction had 5 bases not matched to a gene; V was cut back by 6 bases and J by 3 bases. This CDR3 spans 15 amino acids. Germline CDR1 is LNHDA and CDR2 is SQIVND (reference sequence). The CDR3 loop reads CASRPRTGGYNEQFF. The DNA for the CDR3 is TGTGCCAGTAGACCCAGGACAGGGGGCTACAATGAGCAGTTCTTC.

V and J are TRBV9 and TRBJ1-5; D remains ambiguous. V lost 0 bases to trimming and J lost 4 bases, with 5 bases between them. The CDR3 spans 13 residues. Germline loops: CDR1 SGDLS, CDR2 YYNGEE. In DNA form, the CDR3 reads TGTGCCAGCAGCGTAGGCCCTAATCAGCCCCAGCATTTT. It specifies CASSVGPNQPQHF.

The rearrangement links TRBV28 to TRBJ2-5, with unresolved D. The germline V and J ends were trimmed by 3 bases and 0 bases, with 14 bases remaining between them. The CDR3 extends over 16 amino acids. Per germline, CDR1 MDHEN and CDR2 SYDVKM. The CDR3 nucleotides are TGTGCCAGCAGTTTTACCCCGGGCGGATACCAAGAGACCCAGTACTTC. It specifies CASSFTPGGYQETQYF.

The V call is TRBV9, the J call TRBJ2-1, with D possibly matching TRBD2 (5 bases). In germline, CDR1 is SGDLS, CDR2 YYNGEE. Between the trimmed V and J ends, which lost 3 bases and 1 base, there was a span of 11 bases. This CDR3 contains 15 residues. CDR3 residues: CASSEGRASYNEQFF. In nucleotides, the CDR3 is TGTGCCAGCAGCGAAGGGCGGGCTTCCTACAATGAGCAGTTCTTC. The entire variable domain, with the rest obtained from reference TRBV9 and TRBJ2-1, is as follows: DSGVTQTPKHLITATGQRVTLRCSPRSGDLSVYWYQQSLDQGLQFLIQYYNGEERAKGNILERFSAQQFPDLHSELNLSSLELGDSALYFCASSEGRASYNEQFFGPGTRLTVL.

The chain combines TRBV2 with TRBJ1-5, with no clear D. V lost 8 bases, J lost 2 bases, and 13 bases lay in between. CDR1 is SNHLY, CDR2 FYNNEI, per germline. This CDR3 comprises 14 residues. CDR3 coding DNA: TGTGCCAGCTGCAAGGCAGAAGGCAATCAGCCCCAGCATTTT. This encodes CASCKAEGNQPQHF. The variable domain in full, completed from reference TRBV2 and TRBJ1-5, reads EPEVTQTPSHQVTQMGQEVILRCVPISNHLYFYWYRQILGQKVEFLVSFYNNEISEKSEIFDDQFSVERPDGSNFTLKIRSTKLEDSAMYFCASCKAEGNQPQHFGDGTRLSIL.

The genes are TRBV7-9 and TRBJ2-2; 9 bases map to TRBD2. Trimming removed 3 bases from V and 1 base from J; junction bases left unmatched: 6. The CDR3 consists of 17 residues. Germline-derived CDR1 and CDR2 are SEHNR and FQNEAQ (reference sequence). The CDR3: CASSFSSGVQNTGELFF. CDR3 coding DNA: TGTGCCAGCAGCTTCTCTAGCGGGGTCCAGAACACCGGGGAGCTGTTTTTT.

J is TRBJ1-2 and V is TRBV9; possible D gene TRBD1, 5 bases. Germline V gene data show CDR1 as SGDLS and CDR2 as YYNGEE. The CDR3 runs 15 residues. The V end lost 0 bases, the J end lost 6 bases, and 15 bases lay between the germline ends. The CDR3 DNA reads TGTGCCAGCAGCGTAGATTTTAGGGGAGGGGATGGCTACACCTTC. The encoded protein is CASSVDFRGGDGYTF.

The genes are TRBV29-1 and TRBJ2-7; 9 bases are a match to TRBD1. With V trimmed by 4 bases and J by 5 bases, 12 bases remained unmatched. The CDR3 extends over 15 amino acids. The germline V gene encodes CDR1 SQVTM and CDR2 ANQGSEA. CDR3 coding DNA: TGCAGCGTTGGGCCCGGGACAGGGAAAAAGAACGAGCAGTACTTC. It translates to CSVGPGTGKKNEQYF.

This clone was recorded a few times. V gene TRBV5-1 combines with J gene TRBJ1-4; 10 bases are a match to TRBD1. The ends lost 5 bases at V and 8 bases at J; junction bases unmatched: 6. CDR1 is SGHRS and CDR2 is YFSETQ in the germline V gene. The CDR3 contains 14 residues. As DNA, the CDR3 is TGCGCCAGCAGATCCGGGACAGGGGTGGAAAAACTGTTTTTT. Encoded protein: CASRSGTGVEKLFF.

This chain joins TRBV7-8 and TRBJ2-1; no firm D call. Germline values: CDR1 SGHVS, CDR2 FQNEAQ. Trimming cost V 1 base and J 3 bases, with 7 bases left between them. CDR3 length equals 14 residues. For the CDR3, the DNA is TGTGCCAGCAGCTTAGTTGCGGTCTACAATGAGCAGTTCTTC. It encodes CASSLVAVYNEQFF.

The chain combines TRBV19 with TRBJ1-1, with a tentative D call TRBD1 (5 bases). The V gene's germline CDR1 is LNHDA and CDR2 SQIVND (reference sequence). Trimming cost V 7 bases and J 1 base, with 22 bases left between them. The CDR3 covers 17 residues. CDR3 in DNA: TGTGCCAGTATCCTGCGCGGGGGTGGAGGGCGGAACACTGAAGCTTTCTTT. Translated: CASILRGGGGRNTEAFF.

The genes are TRBV9 and TRBJ2-1; D is possibly TRBD1 or TRBD2 (6 bases each). Germline lookup yields CDR1 SGDLS and CDR2 YYNGEE. The CDR3 loop spans 15 amino acids. The V end was cut by 0 bases, the J end by 2 bases, with 9 bases between. This CDR3 reads CASSVGGDTYNEQFF. The CDR3 DNA reads TGTGCCAGCAGCGTAGGGGGGGACACCTACAATGAGCAGTTCTTC.

V is TRBV5-1 and J is TRBJ2-2, with a weak D call TRBD2 (5 bases). CDR1 is SGHRS, CDR2 YFSETQ, per germline. Trimming cost V 0 bases and J 1 base, with 10 bases left between them. The CDR3 has 16 amino acids. The CDR3 sequence: CASSLARGQNTGELFF. The CDR3, as DNA: TGCGCCAGCAGCTTGGCCCGCGGGCAGAACACCGGGGAGCTGTTTTTT.

The rearrangement links TRBV6-5 to TRBJ2-7; the match to TRBD2 covers 8 bases. CDR3 length: 16 amino acids. V gave up 2 bases and J gave up 4 bases; unmatched junction bases: 10. Germline-derived CDR1 and CDR2 are MNHEY and SVGAGI. The CDR3 loop reads CASSYTQGGRTYEQYF. The CDR3 DNA reads as TGTGCCAGCAGTTACACCCAGGGCGGGAGGACGTACGAGCAGTACTTC.

The V call is TRBV28, the J call TRBJ2-7; tentative D call: TRBD2 (6 bases). Germline CDR1 MDHEN, CDR2 SYDVKM. Trimming shortened V by 5 bases and J by 2 bases, and 16 bases separated the two germline ends. CDR3 length: 15 amino acids. CDR3 in amino acids: CASSSGQAVTYEQYF. CDR3 nucleotides: TGTGCCAGCAGTAGCGGGCAGGCCGTCACCTACGAGCAGTACTTC.

CDR3 region: CASSNPLPQYF. The CDR3 coding sequence is TGTGCCAGTAGTAATCCCCTTCCGCAGTACTTC. V usage is TRBV19 and J usage is TRBJ2-7; the D is unclear. Germline V CDR1 and CDR2: LNHDA, SQIVND (reference sequence). This CDR3 is built from 11 residues. V lost 4 bases, J lost 9 bases, and 10 bases lay in between. Complete variable domain (other parts from reference TRBV19 and TRBJ2-7): DGGITQSPKYLFRKEGQNVTLSCEQNLNHDAMYWYRQDPGQGLRLIYYSQIVNDFQKGDIAEGYSVSREKKESFPLTVTSAQKNPTAFYLCASSNPLPQYFGPGTRLTVT.

The chain is built from TRBV5-1 and TRBJ2-5, with a weak D call TRBD1 (5 bases). The germline CDR1 and CDR2 sequences are SGHRS and YFSETQ. Trimming shortened V by 4 bases and J by 5 bases, and 9 bases separated the two germline ends. CDR3 length equals 12 residues. CDR3 amino acids: CASSTDSETQYF. As DNA, the CDR3 is TGCGCCAGCAGCACCGACAGCGAGACCCAGTACTTC.

V usage is TRBV28 and J usage is TRBJ1-2; D may be TRBD1 (5 bases). The ends were cut back, 4 bases at V and 4 bases at J, with 10 bases in the middle. This CDR3 region has 13 residues. Germline V lookup: CDR1 MDHEN, CDR2 SYDVKM. The CDR3 bases are TGTGCCAGCAGTTCGACAGTCGGCTATGGCTACACCTTC. It encodes CASSSTVGYGYTF.

This sequence joins TRBV9 and TRBJ1-3; D not certain. This CDR3 has 15 residues. Germline CDR1 is SGDLS and CDR2 is YYNGEE. Trimming cost V 3 bases and J 4 bases, with 14 bases left between them. CDR3: CASSDLVGGGNTIYF. DNA for the CDR3: TGTGCCAGCAGCGACCTCGTGGGCGGAGGAAACACCATATATTTT. The entire variable domain, with the rest obtained from reference TRBV9 and TRBJ1-3, is as follows: DSGVTQTPKHLITATGQRVTLRCSPRSGDLSVYWYQQSLDQGLQFLIQYYNGEERAKGNILERFSAQQFPDLHSELNLSSLELGDSALYFCASSDLVGGGNTIYFGEGSWLTVV.